The entry that follows covers one T cell receptor (beta chain) sequence. V was trimmed by 0 bases and J by 4 bases, leaving 9 bases between them. This CDR3 comprises 14 residues. Germline assignment: CDR1 MNHEY and CDR2 SVGAGI. The data are from a study of technical replicates of blood from a handful of donors. Sequencing used immunoSEQ multiplex PCR; TCRdb keeps in-frame clones, though not all of them. Here the sample spans about 62,000 clones, just under 90% being singletons. The clonotype was recovered from a human donor in good health. Some clones in this sample may be carry-over from other donors' samples. The sequenced sample consisted of PBMCs. The chain couples TRBV6-5 to TRBJ1-1; D call uncertain. The CDR3 protein is CASSYSGRPTEAFF. DNA for the CDR3: TGTGCCAGCAGTTACTCGGGCAGGCCCACTGAAGCTTTCTTT.